One and the same sample provided the 29 T cell receptor beta chains below, sequenced in a study of shared clonotypes between healthy human individuals (dated by TCRdb to about 2020). Library construction relied on the immunoSEQ multiplex PCR assay. TCRdb obtained this table from immuneACCESS and retained in-frame rearrangements with V and J assigned. These tables miss some clones; where compared with another copy, unresolved V genes account for less than half of the shortfall, and the remainder is unexplained. In this sample the table shows 2 million to 3 million clones, over 85% of which occur a single time. The top ten constitute 0.36% of the sample. The specimen was naive CD4+ T cells from PBMCs. The sample's cell subset or site label, in plain terms: CD45RA+ positively selected. These receptors originate from a man younger than 35 in good health. Some clones in this sample may be carry-over from other donors' samples.

The V gene is TRBV5-4, the J gene TRBJ2-5, with a weak D call TRBD2 (5 bases). TRBJ2-7 explains the end of the DNA better; the J call may be wrong. There are 13 residues in the CDR3. Germline CDR1 reads SGHNT; CDR2 reads YYREEE (reference sequence). CDR3 sequence: CASSAVGAYEQYF. CDR3 bases: TGTGCCAGCAGTGCCGTGGGAGCTTACGAGCAGTACTTC.

This clone has only one observation. This chain uses TRBV21-1 with TRBJ1-4; TRBD1, the table's D call, lacks a check against the DNA. TRBV21-1 is a pseudogene segment. The CDR3 extends over 14 amino acids. For the CDR3, the DNA is TGTGCCAGCAGCAAAGGCCAGGGCGATGAAAAACTGTTTTTT. The encoded protein is CASSKGQGDEKLFF.

The V call is TRBV9, the J call TRBJ2-5; D is perhaps TRBD1 (5 bases). The V end lost 4 bases, the J end lost 0 bases, and 10 bases lay between the germline ends. Per germline, CDR1 SGDLS and CDR2 YYNGEE. This CDR3 region has 14 residues. The CDR3 sequence is CASSPTGYQETQYF. The CDR3 coding sequence is TGTGCCAGCAGCCCCACAGGTTACCAAGAGACCCAGTACTTC.

The sample holds a few counts of this clone. The chain is built from TRBV5-1 and TRBJ2-7, with a weak D call TRBD2 (6 bases). Trimming shortened V by 0 bases and J by 2 bases, and 9 bases separated the two germline ends. CDR3 length equals 14 residues. The V gene's germline CDR1 is SGHRS and CDR2 YFSETQ. This chain's CDR3 is CASSLGGEAYEQYF. The CDR3 bases are TGCGCCAGCAGCTTGGGCGGGGAAGCCTACGAGCAGTACTTC.

The chain employs TRBV5-5 and TRBJ2-7, with D tentatively TRBD2 (6 bases). The V gene lost 0 bases and the J gene lost 6 bases, with 16 bases spanning the gap. Germline CDR1 is SGHKS and CDR2 is YYEKEE (reference sequence). The CDR3 consists of 15 residues. As DNA, the CDR3 is TGTGCCAGCAGCTTGGCACCCGGGGGTCGAGTCGAGCAGTACTTC. Translating it yields CASSLAPGGRVEQYF.

The CDR3 DNA reads TGTGCCAGCAGCCGGACTAGCGTCCGGAACACCGGGGAGCTGTTTTTT. Residues: CASSRTSVRNTGELFF. The V call is TRBV7-9, the J call TRBJ2-2, with TRBD2 matching over 9 bases. The trim removed 5 bases at V and 1 base at J, leaving 5 bases unmatched. The CDR3 spans 16 residues. From germline, CDR1 is SEHNR and CDR2 FQNEAQ (reference sequence).

As for this clone: Other DNA variants within this sample encode the same CDR3. The chain carries TRBV9 and TRBJ1-1; D unclear. V was pared by 0 bases and J by 2 bases, with 8 bases between. The length of the CDR3 is 14 residues. CDR1 is SGDLS and CDR2 is YYNGEE in the germline V gene. The CDR3 spells CASSVGPSNTEAFF. The CDR3 coding sequence is TGTGCCAGCAGCGTAGGCCCTTCCAACACTGAAGCTTTCTTT.

The genes are TRBV5-1 and TRBJ2-1; 14 nucleotides agree with TRBD2. V was clipped by 1 base and J by 0 bases; unmatched bases: 9. Germline CDR1 is SGHRS and CDR2 is YFSETQ. This CDR3 has 20 amino acids. CDR3 protein: CASSLPRGTSGGTSYNEQFF. Here the CDR3 DNA reads TGCGCCAGCAGCTTGCCGCGTGGGACTAGCGGGGGTACCTCCTACAATGAGCAGTTCTTC.

The V call is TRBV27, the J call TRBJ1-2; TRBD1 is a possible D gene (5 bases). V was pared by 8 bases and J by 7 bases, with 14 bases between. This CDR3 is 12 amino acids long. From germline, CDR1 is MNHEY and CDR2 SMNVEV (reference sequence). CDR3 region: CASGGGGGGYTF. In nucleotides, the CDR3 is TGTGCCAGCGGCGGTGGGGGGGGTGGCTACACCTTC.

J is TRBJ1-2 and V is TRBV7-2, with 8 bases lining up with TRBD1. Per the germline V gene, CDR1 is SGHTA and CDR2 is FQGNSA. The CDR3 extends over 14 amino acids. Trimming took 3 bases from V and 8 from J; bases not matched to a gene: 8. The CDR3 is CASSFQTGVAGYTF. Here the CDR3 DNA reads TGTGCCAGCAGCTTCCAGACAGGGGTTGCAGGCTACACCTTC.

The chain uses TRBV9 and TRBJ2-7; D unclear. Germline V lookup: CDR1 SGDLS, CDR2 YYNGEE. Trimming cost V 0 bases and J 0 bases, with 10 bases left between them. The CDR3 consists of 15 residues. This chain's CDR3 is CASSVDIVRSYEQYF. In DNA, the CDR3 is TGTGCCAGCAGCGTAGATATCGTGCGCTCCTACGAGCAGTACTTC.

The chain carries TRBV7-9 and TRBJ1-2; TRBD1 matches 8 bases. Per germline, CDR1 SEHNR and CDR2 FQNEAQ (reference sequence). The length of the CDR3 is 15 residues. V lost 5 bases, J lost 4 bases, and 9 bases stayed unmatched. CDR3 sequence: CASSRPDRGGYGYTF. The CDR3 DNA reads as TGTGCCAGCAGCCGACCCGACAGGGGCGGCTATGGCTACACCTTC.

The chain couples TRBV19 to TRBJ1-4; D is ambiguous. This CDR3 region has 15 residues. Trimming cost V 6 bases and J 6 bases, with 17 bases left between them. Germline CDR1 reads LNHDA; CDR2 reads SQIVND (reference sequence). Written as DNA, the CDR3 is TGTGCCAGTAGCACCGCTCTCTCCGGGGATGAAAAACTGTTTTTT. Translating gives CASSTALSGDEKLFF.

The genes are TRBV5-6 and TRBJ1-4; 8 nucleotides match TRBD1. V lost 2 bases and J lost 1; bases outside the gene matches: 1. This CDR3 contains 15 residues. The germline V gene has CDR1 SGHDT and CDR2 YYEEEE. The chain's CDR3 is CASSFTGGTNEKLFF. The CDR3 coding sequence is TGTGCCAGCAGCTTTACAGGGGGAACTAATGAAAAACTGTTTTTT. Using reference TRBV5-6 and TRBJ1-4 for the parts outside the CDR3, the full variable domain is DAGVTQSPTHLIKTRGQQVTLRCSPKSGHDTVSWYQQALGQGPQFIFQYYEEEERQRGNFPDRFSGHQFPNYSSELNVNALLLGDSALYLCASSFTGGTNEKLFFGSGTQLSVL.

DNA of the CDR3: TGTGCCAGAAGCGCGGACAGGGACGGGTCCTACGAGCAGTACTTC. Translating gives CARSADRDGSYEQYF. The rearrangement joins TRBV5-3 to TRBJ2-7; 8 bases match TRBD1. TRBV5-3 is an ORF, and what it does is uncertain. This CDR3 has 15 amino acids. V lost 4 bases and J lost 1; bases outside the gene matches: 7.

The chain couples TRBV9 to TRBJ2-2; D unclear. V gave up 3 bases and J gave up 6 bases, with 12 bases separating them. This CDR3 is built from 14 residues. Germline CDR1 is SGDLS and CDR2 is YYNGEE. CDR3 in amino acids: CASSAPPSPGELFF. CDR3 bases: TGTGCCAGCAGCGCCCCCCCGTCCCCCGGGGAGCTGTTTTTT.

The chain joins TRBV19 to TRBJ1-5, with TRBD1 matching 7 bases. Germline-derived CDR1 and CDR2 are LNHDA and SQIVND (reference sequence). J gave up 3 bases and V 8 bases, and 7 bases lay outside the gene matches. CDR3 length: 14 residues. The chain's CDR3 is CASAPQGNNQPQHF. The CDR3 nucleotides are TGTGCCAGTGCTCCACAGGGGAACAATCAGCCCCAGCATTTT.

The chain couples TRBV7-2 to TRBJ1-1; 8 bases map to TRBD1. Germline lookup yields CDR1 SGHTA and CDR2 FQGNSA. Trimming at V came to 4 bases and at J to 1 base, leaving 11 bases not matched to a gene. The CDR3 spans 17 residues. CDR3 loop: CASSSQWGQGANTEAFF. In DNA, the CDR3 is TGTGCCAGCAGCTCTCAATGGGGTCAGGGGGCGAACACTGAAGCTTTCTTT. Variable domain in full (rest from reference TRBV7-2 and TRBJ1-1): GAGVSQSPSNKVTEKGKDVELRCDPISGHTALYWYRQSLGQGLEFLIYFQGNSAPDKSGLPSDRFSAERTGGSVSTLTIQRTQQEDSAVYLCASSSQWGQGANTEAFFGQGTRLTVV.

As for this clone: Other nucleotide sequences in the sample specify the same CDR3. This chain connects TRBV7-9 to TRBJ2-7, with TRBD1 matching over 10 bases. Germline CDR1 is SEHNR and CDR2 is FQNEAQ (reference sequence). Trimming cost V 4 bases and J 3 bases; bases outside gene matches: 6. The length of the CDR3 is 15 residues. The DNA for the CDR3 is TGTGCCAGCAGCTCACCCCGGGACAGGGGCTACGAGCAGTACTTC. As protein: CASSSPRDRGYEQYF.

The table lists this clone with a few counts. This sample includes further DNA sequences coding for the same CDR3. The chain carries TRBV7-2 and TRBJ1-5; 7 bases fit TRBD1. The CDR3 is made up of 13 amino acids. In germline, CDR1 is SGHTA, CDR2 FQGNSA. Germline trimming cut 5 bases from V and 4 bases from J; bases unmatched to any gene: 2. The CDR3 sequence: CASSPDRNQPQHF. The CDR3 region has the DNA TGTGCCAGCAGCCCGGACAGGAATCAGCCCCAGCATTTT.

The V call is TRBV28, the J call TRBJ2-1, with TRBD2 identical over 9 bases. Trimming at V came to 5 bases and at J to 4 bases, leaving 3 bases not matched to a gene. CDR1 and CDR2 from the germline V gene are MDHEN and SYDVKM. The CDR3 spans 14 residues. The CDR3 bases are TGTGCCAGCAGTCCTAGCGGGAAGTACAATGAGCAGTTCTTC. Protein sequence: CASSPSGKYNEQFF.

This rearrangement joins TRBV7-7 to TRBJ2-7; D gene ambiguous. This CDR3 spans 12 amino acids. V was pared by 2 bases and J by 4 bases, with 6 bases between. Germline V lookup: CDR1 SSHAT, CDR2 FNYEAQ (reference sequence). In DNA, the CDR3 is TGTGCCAGCAGCTTATTTGTGTACGAGCAGTACTTC. This codes for CASSLFVYEQYF.

J is TRBJ1-5 and V is TRBV19; 10 positions agree with TRBD1. Per germline, CDR1 LNHDA and CDR2 SQIVND (reference sequence). This CDR3 contains 15 residues. V was clipped by 4 bases and J by 6 bases; unmatched bases: 6. The CDR3 bases are TGTGCCAGTAGTAAAGGACAGGGGGGAAGTCAGCCCCAGCATTTT. The encoded protein is CASSKGQGGSQPQHF.

The rearrangement links TRBV29-1 to TRBJ1-1, with 8 bases identical to TRBD1. The CDR3 is 13 amino acids. V gave up 7 bases and J gave up 5 bases; unmatched junction bases: 9. Germline CDR1 SQVTM, CDR2 ANQGSEA. This CDR3 is CSARTGSGTEAFF. CDR3 in DNA: TGCAGCGCACGGACAGGGAGTGGGACTGAAGCTTTCTTT.

V is TRBV4-1 and J is TRBJ1-1; D may be TRBD1 (6 bases). The CDR3 runs to 16 residues. The germline V gene has CDR1 MGHRA and CDR2 YSYEKL. The germline V and J ends were trimmed by 3 bases and 0 bases, with 14 bases remaining between them. CDR3 in amino acids: CASSQQGPELNTEAFF. Written as DNA, the CDR3 is TGCGCCAGCAGCCAGCAGGGGCCCGAATTGAACACTGAAGCTTTCTTT.

The chain carries TRBV28 and TRBJ2-7; 8 bases are shared with TRBD2. This CDR3 contains 15 residues. Germline V CDR1 and CDR2: MDHEN, SYDVKM. Trimming took 8 bases from V and 3 from J; bases not matched to a gene: 12. CDR3 sequence: CASESPGLVNYEQYF. The CDR3 bases are TGTGCCAGCGAGTCTCCGGGACTAGTGAACTACGAGCAGTACTTC.

The chain employs TRBV21-1 and TRBJ2-1; the tabulated D call, TRBD2, remains unverified against the DNA. TRBV21-1 is labeled a pseudogene. The CDR3 loop spans 16 amino acids. CDR3 nucleotide sequence: TGTGCCAGCAGCAAAGTACCAGCGGGAGGGTACAATGAGCAGTTCTTC. Translation gives CASSKVPAGGYNEQFF.

As regards this clone: The sample contains more than one DNA sequence encoding this CDR3. This chain links TRBV9 with TRBJ2-6; D remains unclear. The CDR3 extends over 15 amino acids. Germline CDR1 and CDR2: SGDLS and YYNGEE. V lost 0 bases and J 1 base, leaving 5 bases between the germline ends. The DNA of the CDR3 is TGTGCCAGCAGCGTAGCCGGGTCTGGGGCCAACGTCCTGACTTTC. This translates into CASSVAGSGANVLTF.

The V gene is TRBV6-6, the J gene TRBJ2-7, with a possible D match to TRBD1 (6 bases). With 6 bases removed from V and 4 bases from J, the gap between germline ends came to 19 bases. The CDR3 is made up of 15 amino acids. Per the germline V gene, CDR1 is MNHNY and CDR2 is SVGAGI (reference sequence). Here the CDR3 reads CASRTPGQGGYEQYF. The CDR3 region has the DNA TGTGCCAGCAGAACTCCGGGACAAGGAGGTTACGAGCAGTACTTC.